What follows are 16 T cell receptor beta chains derived from one specimen sequenced in a study of blood T cell repertoires in COVID-19. The protocol was immunoSEQ multiplex PCR, while the TCRdb copy is restricted to in-frame clones and leaves out a portion. The sample holds hundreds of thousands of clones, about 85% seen once. Sequencing was carried out using peripheral blood. The receptors come from a woman in her late teens or twenties who had recovered from COVID-19.

The chain recombines TRBV27 with TRBJ2-7; perhaps TRBD2 as D (6 bases). Germline CDR1 and CDR2: MNHEY and SMNVEV (reference sequence). With 3 bases removed from V and 3 bases from J, the gap between germline ends came to 12 bases. There are 14 residues in the CDR3. The CDR3 DNA reads TGTGCCAGCAGTTTTCGCGGGGACCTCTACGAGCAGTACTTC. Amino acids: CASSFRGDLYEQYF.

This rearrangement joins TRBV6-5 to TRBJ2-3, with 9 positions matching TRBD2. Germline V gene data show CDR1 as MNHEY and CDR2 as SVGAGI. This CDR3 has 16 residues. The trim removed 0 bases at V and 4 bases at J, leaving 5 bases unmatched. The CDR3 DNA is TGTGCCAGCAGTTACTCGATTGCGGGAGGGCCAGATACGCAGTATTTT. Translated, it gives CASSYSIAGGPDTQYF.

V gene TRBV30 combines with J gene TRBJ2-1, with TRBD1 matching 9 bases. The CDR3 consists of 15 residues. Germline trimming cut 3 bases from V and 4 bases from J; bases unmatched to any gene: 7. CDR1 GTSNPN and CDR2 SVGIG come from the germline V gene (reference sequence). CDR3 sequence (DNA): TGTGCCTGGAGCGCTGGGACAGGGCCTTACAATGAGCAGTTCTTC. Protein: CAWSAGTGPYNEQFF.

The chain couples TRBV9 to TRBJ1-4, with D uncertain. CDR1 is SGDLS and CDR2 is YYNGEE in the germline V gene. V was trimmed by 1 base and J by 8 bases, leaving 15 bases between them. The CDR3 spans 15 residues. This CDR3 is CASSVRQTAGEKLFF. The DNA for the CDR3 is TGTGCCAGCAGCGTAAGACAAACCGCGGGGGAAAAACTGTTTTTT. Full variable domain (rest looked up from reference TRBV9 and TRBJ1-4): DSGVTQTPKHLITATGQRVTLRCSPRSGDLSVYWYQQSLDQGLQFLIQYYNGEERAKGNILERFSAQQFPDLHSELNLSSLELGDSALYFCASSVRQTAGEKLFFGSGTQLSVL.

This chain links TRBV11-2 with TRBJ2-1, with a tentative D call TRBD1 (6 bases). Trimming pared 1 base from V and 8 bases from J, leaving 9 bases between. CDR1 SGHAT and CDR2 FQNNGV come from the germline V gene. CDR3 length equals 13 residues. CDR3 bases: TGTGCCAGCAGCTTAGGCAGGGGACATGAGCAGTTCTTC. It specifies CASSLGRGHEQFF.

CDR3: CASSDPAGGHNEQFF. The CDR3 bases are TGTGCCAGCAGTGACCCAGCGGGAGGCCACAATGAGCAGTTCTTC. The chain links TRBV2 to TRBJ2-1; the match to TRBD2 covers 9 bases. This CDR3 has 15 residues. V dropped 3 bases and J dropped 5; count of bases not matched to a gene: 5. The germline V gene encodes CDR1 SNHLY and CDR2 FYNNEI.

The chain carries TRBV7-2 and TRBJ2-1; TRBD2 matches at 8 bases. CDR1 is SGHTA, CDR2 FQGNSA, per germline. V gave up 1 base and J gave up 6 bases; unmatched junction bases: 2. The CDR3 extends over 14 amino acids. CDR3 coding DNA: TGTGCCAGCAGCTTAGGACTAGCGCGCAATGAGCAGTTCTTC. Protein sequence: CASSLGLARNEQFF.

The chain links TRBV12-2 to TRBJ2-2; no DNA check was done on the table's D call, TRBD1. TRBV12-2 represents a pseudogene. The CDR3 is made up of 15 amino acids. CDR3: CASRRTGVGTGELFF. The CDR3 DNA reads TGTGCAAGTCGACGTACAGGGGTAGGTACCGGGGAGCTGTTTTTT.

The chain has TRBV4-2 and TRBJ2-3, with TRBD2 identical over 10 bases. Germline assignment: CDR1 LGHNA and CDR2 YNFKEQ. With 2 bases clipped from V and 1 base from J, the junction kept 3 bases outside the gene matches. The CDR3 length is 16 residues. The CDR3 region has the DNA TGTGCCAGCAGCCAATCCGGGACTAGCGGCACAGATACGCAGTATTTT. Its translation: CASSQSGTSGTDTQYF.

CDR3 in amino acids: CAFGTFTDTQYF. CDR3 bases: TGTGCCTTTGGGACTTTCACAGATACGCAGTATTTT. This sequence joins TRBV7-9 and TRBJ2-3, with D possibly matching TRBD2 (6 bases). The CDR3 is made up of 12 amino acids. The germline V gene encodes CDR1 SEHNR and CDR2 FQNEAQ (reference sequence). Trimming removed 11 bases at V and 2 bases at J, with 11 bases between.

The sample holds one count of this clone. The chain uses TRBV19 and TRBJ1-2; perhaps TRBD1 as D (6 bases). V was pared by 6 bases and J by 8 bases, with 19 bases between. The germline V gene has CDR1 LNHDA and CDR2 SQIVND (reference sequence). The CDR3 has 14 residues. The CDR3 DNA reads TGTGCCAGTAGATTCGGATTACAGGGAGGGGGCTACACCTTC. This translates into CASRFGLQGGGYTF. The full variable domain, its missing parts supplied by reference TRBV19 and TRBJ1-2, is DGGITQSPKYLFRKEGQNVTLSCEQNLNHDAMYWYRQDPGQGLRLIYYSQIVNDFQKGDIAEGYSVSREKKESFPLTVTSAQKNPTAFYLCASRFGLQGGGYTFGSGTRLTVV.

CDR3 region: CASSQETRYYEQYF. For the CDR3, the DNA is TGCGCCAGCAGCCAAGAAACGAGATACTACGAGCAGTACTTC. The chain is built from TRBV4-3 and TRBJ2-7; D not resolved. Trimming pared 0 bases from V and 3 bases from J, leaving 9 bases between. The CDR3 covers 14 residues. The germline CDR1 and CDR2 sequences are LGHNA and YSLEER.

The rearrangement links TRBV7-7 to TRBJ2-1; 7 positions match TRBD2. Per the germline V gene, CDR1 is SSHAT and CDR2 is FNYEAQ (reference sequence). The CDR3 is 16 residues long. Losses at the gene ends were 2 bases for V and 8 bases for J; bases not matched to a gene: 12. CDR3 nucleotide sequence: TGTGCCAGCAGCTTATACAAGACTAGCAGAGGGGATGAGCAGTTCTTC. It specifies CASSLYKTSRGDEQFF.

Here the CDR3 DNA reads TGTGCCAGCAGCGTAGAGGAGGGTTTGAACACTGAAGCTTTCTTT. This translates into CASSVEEGLNTEAFF. The chain carries TRBV9 and TRBJ1-1; the D is unclear. The CDR3 spans 15 residues. Deletions cut 0 bases from V and 0 bases from J, with 9 bases between. Germline CDR1 and CDR2: SGDLS and YYNGEE.

This clone was picked up one time. This chain connects TRBV15 to TRBJ1-1; 7 bases line up with TRBD1. The CDR3 runs 14 residues. The V gene end was trimmed by 7 bases and the J gene end by 2 bases; junction bases not matched to a gene: 7. Germline V gene data show CDR1 as LNHNV and CDR2 as YYDKDF (reference sequence). CDR3 sequence (DNA): TGTGCCACCACCGACAGGGAAATTAACACTGAAGCTTTCTTT. Translation gives CATTDREINTEAFF.

The V and J genes are TRBV7-3 and TRBJ2-7; 8 bases agree with TRBD2. This CDR3 has 15 residues. The trim removed 2 bases at V and 5 bases at J, leaving 8 bases unmatched. CDR1 and CDR2 (germline): SGHTA, FQGTGA. The CDR3 DNA follows: TGTGCCAGCAGCTTATGGGCGGGAGGTAACGACGAGCAGTACTTC. As protein: CASSLWAGGNDEQYF.